A selection of T cell receptor beta chains follows, all from one sample in a study of blood T cell repertoires in COVID-19. Data came from immunoSEQ multiplex PCR; TCRdb stores just in-frame clones and leaves some out. Of around 250,000 clones in the sample, about four fifths were seen once. Sequences were obtained from peripheral blood. The receptors were gathered from a man in his thirties or forties who had recovered from COVID-19. Each CDR3 is given without its conserved first and last residue. Fields, in order: CDR3 protein, CDR3 length, V gene.

CDR3aa: ATSDFKRGGADTQY; len: 14; v_gene: TRBV24-1
CDR3aa: ASSLSPGGPTYEQY; len: 14; v_gene: TRBV5-1
CDR3aa: AIVIQPQH; len: 8; v_gene: TRBV10-3
CDR3aa: ASSVGRRAAEQY; len: 12; v_gene: TRBV9
CDR3aa: ASSPTDSGLGEAF; len: 13; v_gene: TRBV5-1
CDR3aa: ASSSGSRSYEQY; len: 12; v_gene: TRBV5-1
CDR3aa: ASSVLTGETEAF; len: 12; v_gene: TRBV9
CDR3aa: ASSLGAAGSPLH; len: 12; v_gene: TRBV7-3
CDR3aa: ASRLNRVVVDTQY; len: 13; v_gene: TRBV28
CDR3aa: ASSYYRGTGVPLH; len: 13; v_gene: TRBV6-5